This T cell receptor (beta chain) came from a study of response to subunit inactivated influenza vaccine. The CDR3 is 16 amino acids. In germline, CDR1 is LGHNA, CDR2 YSLEER. V dropped 0 bases and J dropped 5; count of bases not matched to a gene: 7. TCRdb analysed the RT-PCR reads with MiXCR anew, one entry per CDR3 protein. Here the sample spans about 650,000 distinct CDR3 sequences, 14% being singletons. The chain combines TRBV4-3 with TRBJ2-1; 7 bases fit TRBD1. The input for sequencing was PBMCs from blood, taken roughly 15 days before vaccination. This clonotype originated in a man over 45 who received an inactivated influenza vaccine. As DNA, the CDR3 is TGCGCCAGCAGCCAAGATGGTCAGGGGGTTGACAATGAGCAGTTCTTC. It yields the protein CASSQDGQGVDNEQFF.